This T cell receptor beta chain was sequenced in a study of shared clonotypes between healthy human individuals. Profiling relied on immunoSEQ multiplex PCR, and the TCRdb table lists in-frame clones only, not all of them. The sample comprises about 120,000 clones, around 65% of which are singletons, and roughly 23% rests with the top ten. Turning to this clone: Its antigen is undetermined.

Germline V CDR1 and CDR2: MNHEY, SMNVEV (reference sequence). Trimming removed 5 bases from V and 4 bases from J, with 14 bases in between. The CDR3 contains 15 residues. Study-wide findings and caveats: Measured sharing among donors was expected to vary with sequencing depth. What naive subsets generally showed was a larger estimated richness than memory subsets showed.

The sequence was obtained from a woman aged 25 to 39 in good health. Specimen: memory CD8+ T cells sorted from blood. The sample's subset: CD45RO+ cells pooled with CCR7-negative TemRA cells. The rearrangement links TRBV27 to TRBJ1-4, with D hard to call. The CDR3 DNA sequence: TGTGCCAGCAGTGCTAAAGAGCAGCATAATGAAAAACTGTTTTTT. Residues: CASSAKEQHNEKLFF.